These 31 T cell receptor beta chains originate from one sample sequenced in a study of blood T cells in healthy people across ages. The second PCR ran about 6 to 12 cycles with a sample-barcoded 5' primer and J-beta primers. Using its own MiXCR run on the 5' RACE reads, TCRdb lists one record per CDR3 protein. Of roughly 500,000 distinct CDR3 sequences in the sample, approximately 25% were seen once. These data also formed part of another study, on T cells of mothers and their children.

Sequencing was performed on blood. The receptors come from a boy aged 10-17 years in good health.

This clonotype was observed many times. The chain has TRBV28 and TRBJ1-3; D is undetermined. The V gene's germline CDR1 is MDHEN and CDR2 SYDVKM. CDR3 length: 13 residues. Trimming stripped 6 bases from V and 0 bases from J, with 6 bases between. The CDR3 protein is CASSLSSGNTIYF. The DNA of the CDR3 is TGTGCCAGCAGCCTGAGCTCTGGAAACACCATATATTTT.

This clonotype was recorded at least ten times. V usage is TRBV12-3 or TRBV12-4 and J usage is TRBJ1-2; D may be TRBD1 (6 bases). The germline V and J ends were trimmed by 5 bases and 3 bases, with 22 bases remaining between them. The CDR3 spans 17 residues. As DNA, the CDR3 is TGTGCCAGCAGTAAGCGGGGGCGCGGGGAACGTGACTATGGCTACACCTTC. Its protein is CASSKRGRGERDYGYTF.

The chain links TRBV6-5 to TRBJ2-7; D unresolved. From germline, CDR1 is MNHEY and CDR2 SVGAGI. This CDR3 spans 14 amino acids. The germline V and J ends were trimmed by 1 base and 0 bases, with 7 bases remaining between them. This CDR3 reads CASSYYRSSYEQYF. In nucleotides, the CDR3 is TGTGCCAGCAGTTACTACAGAAGCTCCTACGAGCAGTACTTC.

To note about this clonotype: This may arise from a read error, as a much more abundant clone is one base away. The chain employs TRBV7-3 and TRBJ1-1; 7 positions match TRBD1. Per the germline V gene, CDR1 is SGHTA and CDR2 is FQGTGA. The CDR3 is 13 residues long. V shed 4 bases and J 4 bases; nucleotides not matched to a gene: 3. CDR3 amino acids: CASSSGQITEAFF. The CDR3 DNA reads TGTGCCAGCAGCTCGGGACAGATCACTGAAGCTTTCTTT.

This rearrangement joins TRBV6-1 to TRBJ1-1; weak D call: TRBD1 (5 bases). CDR1 MNHNS and CDR2 SASEGT come from the germline V gene. The V end was cut by 7 bases, the J end by 6 bases, with 15 bases between. The CDR3 has 13 amino acids. In DNA, the CDR3 is TGTGCCAGCAACAGACAGTCGGGCTCTGAAGCTTTCTTT. It translates to CASNRQSGSEAFF.

The chain recombines TRBV2 with TRBJ2-7; D is uncertain. The germline V gene encodes CDR1 SNHLY and CDR2 FYNNEI. This CDR3 contains 15 residues. The ends were cut back, 3 bases at V and 7 bases at J, with 19 bases in the middle. The CDR3 is CASSDPGPGPDEQYF. The CDR3 nucleotides read TGTGCCAGCAGTGACCCCGGGCCGGGCCCGGATGAGCAGTACTTC.

V usage is TRBV28 and J usage is TRBJ1-6; D is unclear. The V gene's germline CDR1 is MDHEN and CDR2 SYDVKM. There are 16 residues in the CDR3. Deletions cut 6 bases from V and 5 bases from J, with 17 bases between. CDR3 region: CASRSLEGPDNSPLHF. As DNA, the CDR3 is TGTGCCAGCAGGTCACTAGAGGGTCCGGATAATTCACCCCTCCACTTT.

V usage is TRBV5-1 and J usage is TRBJ2-1, with TRBD2 identical over 8 bases. The CDR3 consists of 17 residues. V lost 0 bases to trimming and J lost 7 bases; unmatched junction nucleotides: 12. Germline V gene lookup returns CDR1 SGHRS and CDR2 YFSETQ. The CDR3 sequence is CASSLGERERRLNEQFF. In nucleotides, the CDR3 is TGCGCCAGCAGCTTGGGGGAGCGGGAGCGGAGATTAAATGAGCAGTTCTTC.

This clonotype showed up just a few times. The CDR3 is CASSQRGGLTGNYEQYF. As DNA, the CDR3 is TGCGCCAGCAGTCAAAGGGGGGGACTAACCGGTAACTACGAGCAGTACTTC. The rearrangement links TRBV4-3 to TRBJ2-7, with a possible D match to TRBD2 (7 bases). This CDR3 is built from 17 residues. Germline CDR1 LGHNA, CDR2 YSLEER. Between the trimmed V and J ends, which lost 6 bases and 3 bases, there was a span of 24 bases.

The chain carries TRBV7-2 and TRBJ2-5, with no clear D. The CDR3 totals 14 residues. CDR1 SGHTA and CDR2 FQGNSA come from the germline V gene. The V and J ends lost 5 bases and 2 bases respectively, with 12 bases between them. The CDR3 protein is CASSPRSPQETQYF. Here the CDR3 DNA reads TGTGCCAGCAGCCCCAGATCCCCACAAGAGACCCAGTACTTC.

This chain joins TRBV28 and TRBJ2-1; D is unresolved. V dropped 5 bases and J dropped 3 bases, with 17 bases sitting between them. This CDR3 contains 16 residues. Germline V lookup: CDR1 MDHEN, CDR2 SYDVKM. CDR3 residues: CASSPSLPGGYNEQFF. CDR3 sequence (DNA): TGTGCCAGCAGTCCTTCTCTACCGGGTGGCTACAATGAGCAGTTCTTC.

This rearrangement joins TRBV20-1 to TRBJ1-5, with 10 nucleotides matching TRBD1. The V segment lost 3 bases and the J segment 7 bases; nucleotides outside the gene matches: 3. The CDR3 consists of 13 residues. Per germline, CDR1 DFQATT and CDR2 SNEGSKA (reference sequence). DNA for the CDR3: TGCAGTGCTAGGGACAGGGGGGGACAGCCCCAGCATTTT. Amino acids: CSARDRGGQPQHF.

The rearrangement joins TRBV12-3 or TRBV12-4 to TRBJ1-1; a possible D gene is TRBD1 (5 bases). V gave up 7 bases and J gave up 6 bases, with 12 bases separating them. The CDR3 runs 12 residues. The CDR3 loop reads CASIGTPAEAFF. The CDR3 bases are TGTGCCAGCATTGGGACCCCTGCTGAAGCTTTCTTT.

At least ten counts were recorded for this clonotype. The chain combines TRBV27 with TRBJ1-1, with D possibly TRBD1 on 5 matching bases. V lost 3 bases and J lost 3, with 5 bases in between. Germline-derived CDR1 and CDR2 are MNHEY and SMNVEV (reference sequence). The CDR3 is 12 amino acids. The CDR3 loop reads CASSLGDTEAFF. CDR3 coding DNA: TGTGCCAGCAGTTTGGGGGACACTGAAGCTTTCTTT.

Concerning this clonotype itself: One end of the junction fails to match germline, which may point to a read error. This chain connects TRBV27 to TRBJ2-2; D gene unclear. This CDR3 comprises 15 residues. Looked up from germline, CDR1 is MNHEY and CDR2 is SMNVEV (reference sequence). The CDR3 nucleotides are TGTGCCAGCAGTTTGGAGATGGGAAACACCAGGGAGCTGTTTTTT. This encodes CASSLEMGNTRELFF.

This clonotype occurred many times. This chain joins TRBV5-6 and TRBJ2-1; a weak D match, TRBD1 (6 bases). Trimming removed 1 base at V and 5 bases at J, with 13 bases between. CDR1 is SGHDT, CDR2 YYEEEE, per germline. The length of the CDR3 is 15 residues. The CDR3 bases are TGTGCCAGCAGCTTGATACAGGGAAAGGACAATGAGCAGTTCTTC. It codes for CASSLIQGKDNEQFF.

This clonotype has a handful of counts. The gene calls are TRBV4-3 and TRBJ2-7; weak D call: TRBD1 (5 bases). Trimming pared 0 bases from V and 2 bases from J, leaving 8 bases between. Germline V gene lookup returns CDR1 LGHNA and CDR2 YSLEER. The CDR3 totals 14 residues. CDR3 region: CASSQEGVTYEQYF. The CDR3 nucleotides are TGCGCCAGCAGCCAAGAAGGGGTCACCTACGAGCAGTACTTC.

This CDR3 is CSANLDSGVGNEQFF. The CDR3 nucleotides are TGCAGTGCTAACCTAGATTCGGGAGTAGGGAATGAGCAGTTCTTC. The chain is built from TRBV20-1 and TRBJ2-1; a possible D gene is TRBD2 (6 bases). Germline V lookup: CDR1 DFQATT, CDR2 SNEGSKA (reference sequence). This CDR3 has 15 amino acids. V was cut by 4 bases and J by 7 bases, with 20 bases left in between.

The chain carries TRBV29-1 and TRBJ2-3; D ambiguous. CDR1 and CDR2 (germline): SQVTM, ANQGSEA. Deletions cut 1 base from V and 2 bases from J, with 10 bases between. This CDR3 is 14 amino acids long. CDR3 protein: CSVEGHPYTDTQYF. Here the CDR3 DNA reads TGCAGCGTTGAAGGACACCCATACACAGATACGCAGTATTTT.

In its sample, this clonotype was seen a few times. As DNA, the CDR3 is TGTGCCAGCAGCGTAGCGGGACAGGGCACGGAGACCCAGTACTTC. Encoded protein: CASSVAGQGTETQYF. The chain links TRBV9 to TRBJ2-5, with 9 bases identical to TRBD1. The CDR3 length is 15 residues. The V gene end was trimmed by 0 bases and the J gene end by 5 bases; junction bases not matched to a gene: 5. The germline gives CDR1 SGDLS, CDR2 YYNGEE. The full variable domain, in which reference TRBV9 and TRBJ2-5 provide the parts outside the CDR3, is DSGVTQTPKHLITATGQRVTLRCSPRSGDLSVYWYQQSLDQGLQFLIQYYNGEERAKGNILERFSAQQFPDLHSELNLSSLELGDSALYFCASSVAGQGTETQYFGPGTRLLVL.

V and J are TRBV3-1 and TRBJ2-4, with a possible D match to TRBD1 (6 bases). V lost 4 bases and J 8 bases, leaving 21 bases between the germline ends. This CDR3 has 16 amino acids. In germline, CDR1 is LGHDT, CDR2 YNNKEL (reference sequence). The CDR3 sequence is CASSPSLGLSGDIQYF. For the CDR3, the DNA is TGTGCCAGCAGCCCATCACTCGGGCTATCAGGGGACATTCAGTACTTC.

This clonotype was seen only a few times. CDR3 nucleotides: TGCGCCAGCAGCCAAGATAGCCCCCTAGTTGCGGGGGGGCCCGAGCAGTTCTTC. This sequence encodes CASSQDSPLVAGGPEQFF. V is TRBV4-3 and J is TRBJ2-1; 9 nucleotides align to TRBD2. The V gene end was trimmed by 0 bases and the J gene end by 10 bases; junction bases not matched to a gene: 16. Germline V gene lookup returns CDR1 LGHNA and CDR2 YSLEER. The CDR3 runs to 18 residues.

This clonotype has just a few counts. J is TRBJ2-5 and V is TRBV4-2, with D unclear. Judging by the DNA end, TRBJ2-7 fits better; the J call may be wrong. CDR3 size: 15 residues. Per germline, CDR1 LGHNA and CDR2 YNFKEQ. In DNA form, the CDR3 reads TGTGCCAGCAGCCAAGTCTCCCCTGGGCCCTACGAGCAGTACTTC. This codes for CASSQVSPGPYEQYF.

The table lists this clonotype with a few counts. J is TRBJ2-1 and V is TRBV11-1; possible D gene TRBD2, 6 bases. This CDR3 comprises 16 residues. Between the trimmed V and J ends, which lost 5 bases and 2 bases, there was a span of 16 bases. Germline CDR1 reads SGHAT; CDR2 reads FQDESV (reference sequence). The CDR3 DNA reads as TGTGCCAGCAGCACTCGGACCGGGGAGGCCTACAATGAGCAGTTCTTC. Amino acid sequence: CASSTRTGEAYNEQFF.

This clonotype was observed a handful of times. The chain has TRBV27 and TRBJ2-7; D is perhaps TRBD1 or TRBD2 (6 bases each). Germline CDR1 MNHEY, CDR2 SMNVEV (reference sequence). The germline V and J ends were trimmed by 2 bases and 3 bases, with 14 bases remaining between them. The CDR3 totals 15 residues. Here the CDR3 reads CASSLQGGQNYEQYF. CDR3 DNA sequence: TGTGCCAGCAGTTTACAGGGAGGACAGAACTACGAGCAGTACTTC.

The genes are TRBV4-1 and TRBJ2-2; the match to TRBD2 covers 8 bases. The CDR3 is 18 amino acids. Germline loops: CDR1 MGHRA, CDR2 YSYEKL. Trimming cost V 5 bases and J 2 bases; bases outside gene matches: 13. The CDR3 protein is CASSSLQVLADNTGELFF. As DNA, the CDR3 is TGCGCCAGCAGCTCGCTACAGGTACTAGCGGATAACACCGGGGAGCTGTTTTTT.

This clonotype has just a few counts. The rearrangement links TRBV5-1 to TRBJ2-3; D gene uncertain. Trimming stripped 5 bases from V and 2 bases from J, with 6 bases between. Per the germline V gene, CDR1 is SGHRS and CDR2 is YFSETQ. This CDR3 has 12 amino acids. CDR3 sequence (DNA): TGCGCCAGCAGTAAATTCACAGATACGCAGTATTTT. Translation: CASSKFTDTQYF.

The CDR3 bases are TGTGCCAGCAGTTTTATGGACACCACTGAAGCTTTCTTT. Its protein product is CASSFMDTTEAFF. The rearrangement links TRBV27 to TRBJ1-1; maybe TRBD1 (5 bases). CDR1 is MNHEY and CDR2 is SMNVEV in the germline V gene (reference sequence). V lost 3 bases to trimming and J lost 4 bases, with 9 bases between them. The CDR3 consists of 13 residues.

This clonotype was detected only a few times. The V and J genes are TRBV7-2 and TRBJ1-3, with D perhaps TRBD1 (5 bases). Per the germline V gene, CDR1 is SGHTA and CDR2 is FQGNSA. Trimming stripped 5 bases from V and 1 base from J, with 15 bases between. CDR3 length: 16 amino acids. This CDR3 reads CASSPGRGGSGNTIYF. The CDR3 nucleotides read TGTGCCAGCAGCCCCGGTAGGGGTGGGTCTGGAAACACCATATATTTT.

Only a few counts were recorded for this clonotype. The chain joins TRBV5-1 to TRBJ2-3; 10 nucleotides line up with TRBD2. Germline V CDR1 and CDR2: SGHRS, YFSETQ. This CDR3 has 16 amino acids. The V gene end was trimmed by 3 bases and the J gene end by 1 base; junction bases not matched to a gene: 5. The CDR3 coding sequence is TGCGCCAGCAGCTCTGGCGGGACTAGCGGCACAGATACGCAGTATTTT. Protein: CASSSGGTSGTDTQYF.

This clonotype was detected only a few times. The rearrangement uses TRBV19 and TRBJ2-5, with D possibly TRBD2 on 6 matching bases. Trimming stripped 1 base from V and 5 bases from J, with 11 bases between. The CDR3 sequence is 14 residues long. Germline values: CDR1 LNHDA, CDR2 SQIVND (reference sequence). The CDR3 reads CASSIGTTPETQYF. The CDR3 bases are TGTGCCAGTAGTATAGGGACTACTCCTGAGACCCAGTACTTC.